These 18 T cell receptor beta chains were all obtained from the same sample, sequenced in a study of CXCR3-negative and CXCR3-positive naive CD8 T cells. Their cognate antigens are unknown. Study conclusions and caveats: TRB CDR3 hydrophobicity was greater in CXCR3-positive naive cells than in CXCR3-negative naive cells.

5' RACE with UMI labels generated the TRB cDNA libraries. TCRdb re-called the 5' RACE reads and gives one entry per CDR3 protein, without DNA. This table lists 150,000 or so distinct CDR3 sequences. The sequencing input was naive CXCR3+ CD8+ T cells from blood. Subset noted: CD45RO-CCR7+CD27+CD95- naive CD8+ T cells expressing CXCR3 (TNR3+). These receptors were collected from a human donor in good health. Some clones in this sample may be carry-over from other donors' samples.

The chain recombines TRBV29-1 with TRBJ2-7; lacking DNA, the TRBD1 call made by TCRdb goes unchecked. Per germline, CDR1 SQVTM and CDR2 ANQGSEA. There are 13 residues in the CDR3. The CDR3: CSAQPDSTYEQYF.

The chain uses TRBV7-8 and TRBJ2-2. This CDR3 is 15 amino acids long. Germline values: CDR1 SGHVS, CDR2 FQNEAQ. The CDR3 sequence: CASSLRLANTGELFF.

The V gene is TRBV4-1, the J gene TRBJ2-3; TCRdb's D call, TRBD1, is unchecked because there is no DNA. CDR1 MGHRA and CDR2 YSYEKL come from the germline V gene. The CDR3 runs 15 residues. CDR3 amino acids: CASSQIGGSTDTQYF.

The chain uses TRBV29-1 and TRBJ2-7. The germline V gene encodes CDR1 SQVTM and CDR2 ANQGSEA. The CDR3 consists of 12 residues. CDR3 region: CSVVSSDYEQYF.

CDR3 loop: CASSLALGAPGAPLHF. This sequence joins TRBV7-6 and TRBJ1-6; TCRdb reports TRBD1, a call that lacks DNA to check it against. The CDR3 sequence is 16 residues long. Germline CDR1 SGHVS, CDR2 FNYEAQ.

The genes are TRBV7-2 and TRBJ2-7; the TCRdb D gene call, TRBD2, has no DNA to confirm it. Germline CDR1 is SGHTA and CDR2 is FQGNSA. The CDR3 spans 14 residues. CDR3 sequence: CASSSRDSDYEQYF.

This chain connects TRBV14 to TRBJ2-1. The germline gives CDR1 SGHDN, CDR2 FVKESK. This CDR3 is built from 12 residues. Here the CDR3 reads CASSQGYNEQFF. Full variable domain (outside the CDR3, taken from reference TRBV14 and TRBJ2-1): EAGVTQFPSHSVIEKGQTVTLRCDPISGHDNLYWYRRVMGKEIKFLLHFVKESKQDESGMPNNRFLAERTGGTYSTLKVQPAELEDSGVYFCASSQGYNEQFFGPGTRLTVL.

The chain employs TRBV7-6 and TRBJ2-7. The CDR3 totals 13 residues. Germline V gene sequence: CDR1 SGHVS, CDR2 FNYEAQ. CDR3 amino acids: CASSQKAVYEQYF.

The chain has TRBV2 and TRBJ2-5. The V gene's germline CDR1 is SNHLY and CDR2 FYNNEI. This CDR3 contains 12 residues. This chain's CDR3 is CASRDDEETQYF.

The chain is built from TRBV7-2 and TRBJ2-1; the D call from TCRdb, TRBD1, cannot be confirmed without DNA. The CDR3 has 15 residues. Germline V gives CDR1 SGHTA, CDR2 FQGNSA. CDR3 protein: CASSGTGGNYNEQFF.

V gene TRBV4-1 combines with J gene TRBJ1-5. Germline CDR1 MGHRA, CDR2 YSYEKL. This CDR3 has 15 residues. This CDR3 is CASSQEVRSNQPQHF.

The CDR3: CASSITTGGNSPLHF. The chain has TRBV19 and TRBJ1-6; TCRdb calls TRBD1, which cannot be checked without DNA. The CDR3 has 15 amino acids. CDR1 and CDR2 from the germline V gene are LNHDA and SQIVND (reference sequence).

This sequence joins TRBV11-3 and TRBJ2-1. This CDR3 spans 15 amino acids. Germline-derived CDR1 and CDR2 are SGHNT and YENEEA. The CDR3 here is CASSLDRGLLNEQFF.

This chain joins TRBV9 and TRBJ1-1. Per germline, CDR1 SGDLS and CDR2 YYNGEE. The CDR3 loop spans 16 amino acids. The chain's CDR3 is CASSVASQGLNTEAFF.

The chain uses TRBV10-3 and TRBJ2-3; TCRdb gives TRBD2 as the D gene, but with no DNA this cannot be confirmed. The CDR3 covers 16 residues. Germline V gene lookup returns CDR1 ENHRY and CDR2 SYGVKD. CDR3 amino acids: CAISEATSGRADTQYF.

V gene TRBV23-1 combines with J gene TRBJ2-1; absent DNA, TCRdb's TRBD2 call cannot be checked. TRBV23-1 is assigned to the ORF class and has an uncertain function. This CDR3 has 20 amino acids. The CDR3 region is CASSHVRGPRDLSSYNEQFF.

The V call is TRBV20-1, the J call TRBJ2-5; TCRdb's D call of TRBD2 is untestable without DNA. Germline CDR1 and CDR2: DFQATT and SNEGSKA (reference sequence). There are 12 residues in the CDR3. The CDR3 reads CSAGTYQETQYF.

J is TRBJ2-7 and V is TRBV5-5; the D call from TCRdb, TRBD2, cannot be confirmed without DNA. The length of the CDR3 is 15 residues. Germline V gives CDR1 SGHKS, CDR2 YYEKEE (reference sequence). The CDR3 sequence: CASSLRGALSYEQYF.